This is a list of T cell receptor beta chains from one sample in a study of metastatic and nonmetastatic thyroid tumors. TCRdb re-called the PCR reads through MiXCR. The sample lists about 93,000 clones, roughly an eighth occurring once. Sequenced: blood. Receptors originate from a female donor with papillary thyroid cancer or a benign thyroid nodule (not recorded which). Some clones in this sample may be carry-over from other donors' samples. The CDR3 runs from the conserved cysteine through the conserved F or W. The order of the fields is CDR3 DNA, CDR3 protein, J gene, clone size, D gene, V gene. The D gene is left open where the match is weak. Clone size is not always given. Where it is, it says once, few, many or a class for expanded clones.

DNA: TGTGCCTGGAAAAGAGGTGAAAAACTGTTTTTT
CDR3: CAWKRGEKLFF
J: TRBJ1-4
size: many
D: .
V: TRBV30

DNA: TGTGCCTGGAGTGGATTAGGACAGGGGGCGAGGCAGCCCCAGCATTTT
CDR3: CAWSGLGQGARQPQHF
J: TRBJ1-5
size: many
D: TRBD1
V: TRBV30

DNA: TGCAGTGCTAGGGTACAGGGGGCTTCCTATAATTCACCCCTCCACTTT
CDR3: CSARVQGASYNSPLHF
J: TRBJ1-6
size: .
D: TRBD1
V: TRBV20-1

DNA: TGTGCCAGCAGTCCAGGACAGGGCTCTTATAGCAATCAGCCCCAGCATTTT
CDR3: CASSPGQGSYSNQPQHF
J: TRBJ1-5
size: many
D: TRBD1
V: TRBV27

DNA: TGTGCCTGGAGTCGACTAGCGGGAGTCGGGGAGCTGTTTTTT
CDR3: CAWSRLAGVGELFF
J: TRBJ2-2
size: .
D: TRBD2
V: TRBV30

DNA: TGTGCCAGCAGCCCCGAAGGGCGGGTGTTAGCAGGAGATACGCAGTATTTT
CDR3: CASSPEGRVLAGDTQYF
J: TRBJ2-3
size: many
D: .
V: TRBV11-2

DNA: TGTGCCAGCAGTTTAAACCCCACTAGCGGGAGGGCCGGGGGGTACGAGCAGTACTTC
CDR3: CASSLNPTSGRAGGYEQYF
J: TRBJ2-7
size: many
D: TRBD2
V: TRBV12-3/TRBV12-4

DNA: TGTGCCTGGAGTGTACGGACTGATAGCAATCAGCCCCAGCATTTT
CDR3: CAWSVRTDSNQPQHF
J: TRBJ1-5
size: many
D: .
V: TRBV30

DNA: TGTGCCAGCAGCTTGTCGCCCCTCCGGGAGCAGTACTTC
CDR3: CASSLSPLREQYF
J: TRBJ2-7
size: .
D: .
V: TRBV5-6

DNA: TGCAGTGCTAGCCTGACTAGCGGGGAGGTCCTAAGCACAGATACGCACTATTTT
CDR3: CSASLTSGEVLSTDTHYF
J: TRBJ2-3
size: .
D: TRBD2
V: TRBV20-1

DNA: TGTGCCAGCAGCTTCAGGGCAGATAGCACAGATACGCAGTATTTT
CDR3: CASSFRADSTDTQYF
J: TRBJ2-3
size: many
D: .
V: TRBV5-4

DNA: TGTGCCAGCAGTTTTGGGTTGGGGGTGGGTGAGCAGTTCTTC
CDR3: CASSFGLGVGEQFF
J: TRBJ2-1
size: .
D: .
V: TRBV12-3/TRBV12-4

DNA: TGTGCCAGCAGTGAAGTTGCGGGGGCTAGCACAGATACGCAGTATTTT
CDR3: CASSEVAGASTDTQYF
J: TRBJ2-3
size: many
D: .
V: TRBV6-1

DNA: TGTGCCAGCAGTGGGACAGAAGGGGATGGCTACACCTTC
CDR3: CASSGTEGDGYTF
J: TRBJ1-2
size: many
D: .
V: TRBV6-4

DNA: TGTGCCAGCAACCGAGCGGGAGCGAACACCGGGGAGCTGTTTTTT
CDR3: CASNRAGANTGELFF
J: TRBJ2-2
size: many
D: TRBD2
V: TRBV14

DNA: TGTGCCAGCAGCTTAGAACTAACCAGCTCCTACAATGAGCAGTTCTTC
CDR3: CASSLELTSSYNEQFF
J: TRBJ2-1
size: many
D: .
V: TRBV11-2

DNA: TGCAGTGCCTCTATCGGGGCTAGCGACTACGAGCAGTACTTC
CDR3: CSASIGASDYEQYF
J: TRBJ2-7
size: many
D: .
V: TRBV20-1

DNA: TGCGCCATCATACTCCTTCCCGGTACGGATTCCTACGAGCAGTACTTC
CDR3: CAIILLPGTDSYEQYF
J: TRBJ2-7
size: .
D: .
V: TRBV5-1

DNA: TGCAGCGGGGTGGGGGTTGTGGACATTCAGTACTTC
CDR3: CSGVGVVDIQYF
J: TRBJ2-4
size: many
D: .
V: TRBV20-1

DNA: TGTGCCAGCAGCTTAGGTGGGCAAAATGAAAAACTGTTTTTT
CDR3: CASSLGGQNEKLFF
J: TRBJ1-4
size: .
D: .
V: TRBV11-2

DNA: TGTGCCAGCAGCGACAGGGGATATCGCTCACCCCTCCACTTT
CDR3: CASSDRGYRSPLHF
J: TRBJ1-6
size: many
D: TRBD1
V: TRBV6-1

DNA: TGCAGTGCTAGGGGGTCACTAGCGTTGAGGTATTCGCAGTATTTT
CDR3: CSARGSLALRYSQYF
J: TRBJ2-3
size: .
D: TRBD2
V: TRBV20-1

DNA: TGTGCCAGTAGTATAGTTGGTGAGCAGTTCTTC
CDR3: CASSIVGEQFF
J: TRBJ2-1
size: many
D: .
V: TRBV19

DNA: TGTGCCAGCAGTGGCGGACTAGCGGGAAAGTACAATGAGCAGTTCTTC
CDR3: CASSGGLAGKYNEQFF
J: TRBJ2-1
size: many
D: TRBD2
V: TRBV6-1

DNA: TGTGCCAGCAGTGATACTAGCGGGAGGGATTGGGAGCAGTACTTC
CDR3: CASSDTSGRDWEQYF
J: TRBJ2-7
size: few
D: TRBD2
V: TRBV6-1

DNA: TGTGCCAGCAGTCCACAACCAGGACAGCGCAATCAGCCCCAGCATTTT
CDR3: CASSPQPGQRNQPQHF
J: TRBJ1-5
size: many
D: .
V: TRBV6-1

DNA: TGTGCCAGCTCACCGACGAGGGAACAGTACTTC
CDR3: CASSPTREQYF
J: TRBJ2-7
size: many
D: .
V: TRBV18

DNA: TGTGCCAGCAGTGGGCTATCGGGCTACTGGGCAGAGCAGTACTTC
CDR3: CASSGLSGYWAEQYF
J: TRBJ2-7
size: few
D: .
V: TRBV2

DNA: TGTGCCAGCTCACCACAGGCCCTAGCGGGCTCTGAGGAGCTGTTTTTT
CDR3: CASSPQALAGSEELFF
J: TRBJ2-2
size: many
D: TRBD2
V: TRBV18

DNA: TGTGCCAGCAGCTTCGGGACCCAAGAGACCCAGTACTTC
CDR3: CASSFGTQETQYF
J: TRBJ2-5
size: many
D: .
V: TRBV7-6

DNA: TGTGCCAGTAACCCCGGGACAGGGATTGGCTACACCTTC
CDR3: CASNPGTGIGYTF
J: TRBJ1-2
size: many
D: TRBD1
V: TRBV19

DNA: TGTGCCAGCAGCTGGGACTCCTACGAGCAGTACTTC
CDR3: CASSWDSYEQYF
J: TRBJ2-7
size: many
D: .
V: TRBV7-8

DNA: TGTGCCAGCAGTGAGTCTAGAAGTACCGGGGAGCTGTTTTTT
CDR3: CASSESRSTGELFF
J: TRBJ2-2
size: many
D: .
V: TRBV2

DNA: TGTGCCAGCAGGGAGACCGATAATTCACCCCTCCACTTT
CDR3: CASRETDNSPLHF
J: TRBJ1-6
size: many
D: .
V: TRBV10-3

DNA: TGTGCCAGCAAGGACGGAGGGATTGGGTTCGGCAATCAGCCCCAGCATTTT
CDR3: CASKDGGIGFGNQPQHF
J: TRBJ1-5
size: many
D: .
V: TRBV2

DNA: TGTGCCAGCAACTTGGGGGCACAATCAACTAATGAAAAACTGTTTTTT
CDR3: CASNLGAQSTNEKLFF
J: TRBJ1-4
size: few
D: .
V: TRBV5-8

DNA: TGCAGTGCTAGAGCTCTCAGGACAGGCAACTTCGGTGAGCAGTACTTC
CDR3: CSARALRTGNFGEQYF
J: TRBJ2-7
size: many
D: TRBD1
V: TRBV20-1

DNA: TGTGCCAGCAGCCAAGACTCTTACCGTACAGATACGCAGTATTTT
CDR3: CASSQDSYRTDTQYF
J: TRBJ2-3
size: many
D: .
V: TRBV14

DNA: TGTGCCAGCAGCCCAGGGACAGCCGGGGGCAAGCAGTACTTC
CDR3: CASSPGTAGGKQYF
J: TRBJ2-7
size: .
D: .
V: TRBV7-2

DNA: TGTGCCAGCAGCCTGACAGGGGTGGTAGATGAGCAGTTCTTC
CDR3: CASSLTGVVDEQFF
J: TRBJ2-1
size: many
D: TRBD1
V: TRBV5-6

DNA: TGTGCCAGCAGTAAGCCTTCAGGGGCCAACACTGAAGCTTTCTTT
CDR3: CASSKPSGANTEAFF
J: TRBJ1-1
size: many
D: .
V: TRBV12-3/TRBV12-4

DNA: TGTGCCAGCAGGCCCGAAGTCGGACTAGCGGGAGGAAACTACAATGAGCAGTTCTTC
CDR3: CASRPEVGLAGGNYNEQFF
J: TRBJ2-1
size: .
D: TRBD2
V: TRBV6-2/TRBV6-3

DNA: TGTGCCAGCAGCCCTCTAGCGGGGGCCTCCTACGAGCAGTACTTC
CDR3: CASSPLAGASYEQYF
J: TRBJ2-7
size: .
D: TRBD2
V: TRBV14

DNA: TGCAGTTCCCCGGGGGCGGACATGGAGACCCAGTACTTC
CDR3: CSSPGADMETQYF
J: TRBJ2-5
size: many
D: .
V: TRBV20-1

DNA: TGTGCCAGCAGCTTAGATAGTCAGGCCCTGGGCTACACCTTC
CDR3: CASSLDSQALGYTF
J: TRBJ1-2
size: few
D: .
V: TRBV11-2

DNA: TGTGCCAGCAGCTTGCCGGACAGGGACTATGGCTACACCTTC
CDR3: CASSLPDRDYGYTF
J: TRBJ1-2
size: many
D: TRBD1
V: TRBV5-6

DNA: TGTGCCAGCAGTTACCTTGGCGGGACAGGGACTGAAGATTTCTTT
CDR3: CASSYLGGTGTEDFF
J: TRBJ1-1
size: few
D: TRBD1
V: TRBV28

DNA: TGCAGTGCTAGAGAAAGGAGAGGGGCCAACGTCCTGACTTTC
CDR3: CSARERRGANVLTF
J: TRBJ2-6
size: few
D: .
V: TRBV20-1

DNA: TGTGCCAGCCTAGGGGGGGGATGGGAAAAACTGTTTTTT
CDR3: CASLGGGWEKLFF
J: TRBJ1-4
size: many
D: .
V: TRBV28

DNA: TGCAGTGCTAGACGGACCGGGACCAATTCACCCCTCCACTTT
CDR3: CSARRTGTNSPLHF
J: TRBJ1-6
size: many
D: .
V: TRBV20-1

DNA: TGCGCCAGCAGCAATGAATGGGCCAAGACCCTACATGAGCAGTTCTTC
CDR3: CASSNEWAKTLHEQFF
J: TRBJ2-1
size: .
D: .
V: TRBV5-1

DNA: TGCGCCAGCAGCCAAGAATCGGGAGTATCCGAGCAGTACTTC
CDR3: CASSQESGVSEQYF
J: TRBJ2-7
size: many
D: .
V: TRBV4-1

DNA: TGTGCCAGCTCAACGGGGACAGGGGGCGTAAGCACTGAGGCTTTCTTT
CDR3: CASSTGTGGVSTEAFF
J: TRBJ1-1
size: .
D: TRBD1
V: TRBV18

DNA: TGTGCCAGTAGCGCCGGGACAGGGGGCAATTGGGAGACCCAGTACTTC
CDR3: CASSAGTGGNWETQYF
J: TRBJ2-5
size: many
D: TRBD1
V: TRBV19